One and the same sample provided the 32 T cell receptor beta chains below, sequenced in a study of cytomegalovirus exposure and HLA in healthy donors. TCRdb's copy holds only in-frame clones and misses some; the assay was immunoSEQ multiplex PCR. The top ten hold over 2% of the sample, which has around 150,000 clones, around four fifths seen once. Sample: PBMCs. Source of these receptors: a young man in good health and CMV-seropositive.

This chain connects TRBV29-1 to TRBJ2-5; 10 positions agree with TRBD1. Germline loops: CDR1 SQVTM, CDR2 ANQGSEA. V lost 8 bases to trimming and J lost 5 bases; unmatched junction nucleotides: 8. The CDR3 length is 13 residues. The CDR3 nucleotides read TGCAGCTCCAGACAGGGGGCAGGGGAGACCCAGTACTTC. Translating it yields CSSRQGAGETQYF.

This clone was counted a few times. This chain links TRBV7-9 with TRBJ1-5, with no clear D. Trimming stripped 4 bases from V and 12 bases from J, with 16 bases between. Germline V gene sequence: CDR1 SEHNR, CDR2 FQNEAQ (reference sequence). The CDR3 has 13 amino acids. This CDR3 is CASSSGKGVHQHF. The CDR3 bases are TGTGCCAGCAGCTCGGGGAAAGGAGTGCACCAGCATTTT.

In its sample, this clone was seen a few times. The rearrangement uses TRBV7-9 and TRBJ1-6, with 7 bases identical to TRBD1. V dropped 5 bases and J dropped 5; count of bases not matched to a gene: 6. Germline V CDR1 and CDR2: SEHNR, FQNEAQ (reference sequence). There are 15 residues in the CDR3. The CDR3: CASSPGTADNSPLHF. The CDR3 bases are TGTGCCAGCAGCCCCGGGACAGCCGATAATTCACCCCTCCACTTT.

This chain joins TRBV5-1 and TRBJ2-1; TRBD1 aligns across 8 bases. J gave up 5 bases and V 4 bases, and 11 bases lay outside the gene matches. Germline CDR1 reads SGHRS; CDR2 reads YFSETQ. This CDR3 contains 16 residues. CDR3 sequence: CASSRRQGASDNEQFF. The CDR3 DNA reads TGCGCCAGCAGCCGGCGTCAGGGGGCCTCGGACAATGAGCAGTTCTTC.

V is TRBV27 and J is TRBJ1-2, with D perhaps TRBD1 (5 bases). Germline V gene lookup returns CDR1 MNHEY and CDR2 SMNVEV (reference sequence). V was cut by 6 bases and J by 2 bases, with 13 bases left in between. The CDR3 runs to 14 residues. This CDR3 reads CASSPMGGNYGYTF. The CDR3 region has the DNA TGTGCCAGCAGCCCCATGGGGGGAAACTATGGCTACACCTTC.

This sequence joins TRBV10-3 and TRBJ2-1, with 7 bases lining up with TRBD1. This CDR3 has 13 amino acids. Trimming cost V 11 bases and J 2 bases; bases outside gene matches: 6. The germline CDR1 and CDR2 sequences are ENHRY and SYGVKD. CDR3 nucleotides: TGTGCCGCCTCAGGGGGTCCCTACAATGAGCAGTTCTTC. This translates into CAASGGPYNEQFF.

For the CDR3, the DNA is TGTGCCAGCAGCTTAGGTCCCGGGTCAGGGGCGACTTCACCCCTCCACTTT. As protein: CASSLGPGSGATSPLHF. The chain uses TRBV7-9 and TRBJ1-6, with a possible D match to TRBD1 (6 bases). Trimming pared 1 base from V and 9 bases from J, leaving 19 bases between. Germline values: CDR1 SEHNR, CDR2 FQNEAQ (reference sequence). This CDR3 is built from 17 residues.

V and J are TRBV18 and TRBJ2-5; TRBD1 might be the D (6 bases). Germline V gene data show CDR1 as KGHSH and CDR2 as LQKENI. CDR3 size: 16 residues. The V end was cut by 1 base, the J end by 1 base, with 13 bases between. The DNA for the CDR3 is TGTGCCAGCTCACCACGACAGGTGTCGGGCCAAGAGACCCAGTACTTC. Translated: CASSPRQVSGQETQYF.

This clone has more than one count but fewer than ten. The chain joins TRBV4-2 to TRBJ1-2; D possibly corresponds to TRBD1 (6 bases). Germline V lookup: CDR1 LGHNA, CDR2 YNFKEQ. V dropped 4 bases and J dropped 5 bases, with 20 bases sitting between them. The CDR3 loop spans 16 amino acids. CDR3 amino acids: CASSPNLGGGGYGYTF. The CDR3, as DNA: TGTGCCAGCAGCCCGAACCTCGGGGGAGGGGGTTATGGCTACACCTTC.

DNA of the CDR3: TGTGCCAGCTCACCACGATATCCGGGGGAGACCCAGTACTTC. This translates into CASSPRYPGETQYF. This chain connects TRBV18 to TRBJ2-5; perhaps TRBD2 as D (5 bases). CDR1 is KGHSH, CDR2 LQKENI, per germline. Between the trimmed V and J ends, which lost 1 base and 5 bases, there was a span of 11 bases. This CDR3 comprises 14 residues. The entire variable domain, with the rest obtained from reference TRBV18 and TRBJ2-5, is as follows: NAGVMQNPRHLVRRRGQEARLRCSPMKGHSHVYWYRQLPEEGLKFMVYLQKENIIDESGMPKERFSAEFPKEGPSILRIQQVVRGDSAAYFCASSPRYPGETQYFGPGTRLLVL.

The gene calls are TRBV7-2 and TRBJ1-2, with 9 bases matching TRBD1. The CDR3 runs to 13 residues. Germline assignment: CDR1 SGHTA and CDR2 FQGNSA. V gave up 5 bases and J gave up 8 bases; unmatched junction bases: 6. The CDR3 protein is CASSPTGGYGYTF. In nucleotides, the CDR3 is TGTGCCAGCAGCCCTACAGGGGGCTACGGCTACACCTTC.

The chain employs TRBV27 and TRBJ2-7; D is perhaps TRBD1 (9 bases). CDR1 is MNHEY, CDR2 SMNVEV, per germline (reference sequence). V shed 5 bases and J shed 2 bases, with 16 bases lying between them. CDR3 length equals 15 residues. The CDR3 DNA is TGTGCCAGCAGTCGCGGGGGGACAGGGCCCTACGAGCAGTACTTC. This encodes CASSRGGTGPYEQYF.

CDR3 sequence reads: CASGQRTETSTNEKLFF. The CDR3, as DNA: TGTGCCAGCGGGCAAAGGACAGAGACTTCAACTAATGAAAAACTGTTTTTT. The V call is TRBV7-9, the J call TRBJ1-4, with D perhaps TRBD1 (6 bases). Deletions cut 8 bases from V and 0 bases from J, with 19 bases between. Germline CDR1 is SEHNR and CDR2 is FQNEAQ (reference sequence). There are 17 residues in the CDR3.

Comments on this clone: At the DNA level, this CDR3 is encoded by other sequences in the same sample as well. The chain links TRBV5-1 to TRBJ1-3; D unresolved. Germline V gene sequence: CDR1 SGHRS, CDR2 YFSETQ. This CDR3 has 13 residues. V gave up 1 base and J gave up 1 base, with 3 bases separating them. The CDR3 spells CASSLSSGNTIYF. The DNA of the CDR3 is TGCGCCAGCAGCTTGTCGTCTGGAAACACCATATATTTT.

This clone occurred a few times. The genes are TRBV7-2 and TRBJ2-7; 12 bases line up with TRBD1. After removal of 5 bases from V and 5 bases from J, the junction contained 7 bases not matched to a gene. Per germline, CDR1 SGHTA and CDR2 FQGNSA. The CDR3 sequence is 15 residues long. The CDR3 coding sequence is TGTGCCAGCAGCAAAGGGGACAGGGGGCTGGACGAGCAGTACTTC. Its protein product is CASSKGDRGLDEQYF.

The chain uses TRBV5-1 and TRBJ2-2; 8 nucleotides agree with TRBD1. V lost 3 bases to trimming and J lost 6 bases; unmatched junction nucleotides: 4. This CDR3 is 14 amino acids long. The V gene's germline CDR1 is SGHRS and CDR2 YFSETQ. Written as DNA, the CDR3 is TGCGCCAGCAGCTCCGGACAGGGTTCCGGGGAGCTGTTTTTT. Its translation: CASSSGQGSGELFF.

This chain joins TRBV9 and TRBJ2-7; perhaps TRBD2 as D (6 bases). Per the germline V gene, CDR1 is SGDLS and CDR2 is YYNGEE. This CDR3 contains 14 residues. Between the trimmed V and J ends, which lost 0 bases and 0 bases, there was a span of 7 bases. The DNA of the CDR3 is TGTGCCAGCAGCGTAGAGGAGGGCTCCTACGAGCAGTACTTC. The encoded protein is CASSVEEGSYEQYF.

The chain recombines TRBV25-1 with TRBJ1-1, with TRBD1 matching over 7 bases. V was clipped by 1 base and J by 4 bases; unmatched bases: 6. The CDR3 covers 15 residues. Germline V gives CDR1 MGHDK, CDR2 SYGVNS. CDR3 sequence (DNA): TGTGCCAGCAGTGAATGGGACAGTTCGAGCACTGAAGCTTTCTTT. Amino acids: CASSEWDSSSTEAFF.

The V and J genes are TRBV19 and TRBJ2-1; 8 nucleotides match TRBD2. The CDR3 covers 16 residues. The V and J ends lost 3 bases and 3 bases, in that order; junction bases with no gene match: 7. Germline V lookup: CDR1 LNHDA, CDR2 SQIVND (reference sequence). In DNA, the CDR3 is TGTGCCAGTAGTATGGCGGCGGGGGGTAGCTACAATGAGCAGTTCTTC. Amino acids: CASSMAAGGSYNEQFF.

Details on this clone: At one of its ends the junction is not consistent with the germline gene, which may arise from a read error. The V call is TRBV4-1, the J call TRBJ2-4; TRBD1 matches at 7 bases. Germline CDR1 MGHRA, CDR2 YSYEKL. The CDR3 loop spans 13 amino acids. CDR3 nucleotides: TGCGCCAGCAGCCAAGTCCCCTCCGGGACAGAAGTTTTC. Protein sequence: CASSQVPSGTEVF.

V gene TRBV30 combines with J gene TRBJ2-1; 7 bases agree with TRBD2. Germline V gives CDR1 GTSNPN, CDR2 SVGIG (reference sequence). The CDR3 spans 11 residues. The V gene end was trimmed by 6 bases and the J gene end by 8 bases; junction bases not matched to a gene: 4. DNA of the CDR3: TGTGCCTGCGGGGAGGGTGATGAGCAGTTCTTC. It yields the protein CACGEGDEQFF. Full variable domain (rest looked up from reference TRBV30 and TRBJ2-1): SQTIHQWPATLVQPVGSPLSLECTVEGTSNPNLYWYRQAAGRGLQLLFYSVGIGQISSEVPQNLSASRPQDRQFILSSKKLLLSDSGFYLCACGEGDEQFFGPGTRLTVL.

The chain couples TRBV5-6 to TRBJ2-7; possibly TRBD2 for D (6 bases). The V gene's germline CDR1 is SGHDT and CDR2 YYEEEE. The CDR3 spans 15 residues. The V gene lost 3 bases and the J gene lost 3 bases, with 16 bases spanning the gap. The CDR3 protein is CASSWDSRGDYEQYF. The CDR3 nucleotides are TGTGCCAGCAGCTGGGACTCCCGGGGAGACTACGAGCAGTACTTC. Drawing the rest from reference TRBV5-6 and TRBJ2-7, the complete variable domain is DAGVTQSPTHLIKTRGQQVTLRCSPKSGHDTVSWYQQALGQGPQFIFQYYEEEERQRGNFPDRFSGHQFPNYSSELNVNALLLGDSALYLCASSWDSRGDYEQYFGPGTRLTVT.

The chain carries TRBV6-1 and TRBJ2-7; weak D call: TRBD1 (5 bases). V lost 3 bases to trimming and J lost 2 bases, with 5 bases between them. The CDR3 runs 12 residues. CDR1 is MNHNS and CDR2 is SASEGT in the germline V gene. Here the CDR3 reads CASSDRAYEQYF. DNA for the CDR3: TGTGCCAGCAGTGACAGGGCCTACGAGCAGTACTTC.

This clone was seen a single time. V is TRBV7-6 and J is TRBJ2-5; D perhaps matches TRBD1 (6 bases). Germline CDR1 is SGHVS and CDR2 is FNYEAQ. The V end was cut by 5 bases, the J end by 5 bases, with 12 bases between. The length of the CDR3 is 13 residues. The CDR3 region is CASSTAQGETQYF. CDR3 bases: TGTGCCAGCAGCACTGCTCAGGGGGAGACCCAGTACTTC. Variable domain in full (rest from reference TRBV7-6 and TRBJ2-5): GAGVSQSPRYKVTKRGQDVALRCDPISGHVSLYWYRQALGQGPEFLTYFNYEAQQDKSGLPNDRFSAERPEGSISTLTIQRTEQRDSAMYRCASSTAQGETQYFGPGTRLLVL.

The chain couples TRBV5-1 to TRBJ2-7, with D tentatively TRBD2 (5 bases). Trimming removed 1 base from V and 0 bases from J, with 11 bases in between. Germline CDR1 is SGHRS and CDR2 is YFSETQ. The CDR3 has 15 residues. The CDR3 loop reads CASSLFSGISYEQYF. In DNA, the CDR3 is TGCGCCAGCAGCTTGTTTTCGGGGATCTCCTACGAGCAGTACTTC.

The chain uses TRBV4-3 and TRBJ1-1; D is undetermined. Trimming shortened V by 0 bases and J by 8 bases, and 16 bases separated the two germline ends. Germline V gives CDR1 LGHNA, CDR2 YSLEER. The CDR3 is 15 residues long. The CDR3 region is CASSQDPSGEEEAFF. DNA for the CDR3: TGCGCCAGCAGCCAAGATCCATCGGGTGAAGAAGAAGCTTTCTTT.

The CDR3: CASRQQGYEQYF. The CDR3 DNA sequence: TGTGCCAGCAGACAACAGGGCTACGAGCAGTACTTC. The V call is TRBV5-5, the J call TRBJ2-7, with D maybe TRBD1 (6 bases). CDR1 is SGHKS and CDR2 is YYEKEE in the germline V gene (reference sequence). The CDR3 consists of 12 residues. V dropped 5 bases and J dropped 3 bases, with 9 bases sitting between them.

The rearrangement uses TRBV11-2 and TRBJ2-3; D possibly corresponds to TRBD1 (5 bases). The CDR3 covers 15 residues. Per germline, CDR1 SGHAT and CDR2 FQNNGV. Trimming left V 5 bases short and J 1 base short, with 13 bases between. The chain's CDR3 is CASSPIIGGTDTQYF. CDR3 sequence (DNA): TGTGCCAGCAGCCCGATCATAGGGGGCACAGATACGCAGTATTTT.

The table lists this clone with a count of one. This sequence joins TRBV30 and TRBJ2-7; D is unclear. Trimming left V 3 bases short and J 3 bases short, with 9 bases between. The CDR3 length is 12 residues. Germline values: CDR1 GTSNPN, CDR2 SVGIG (reference sequence). The CDR3 DNA is TGTGCCTGGAGCCCTGGTAGCTACGAGCAGTACTTC. It is translated as CAWSPGSYEQYF.

The V call is TRBV5-1, the J call TRBJ2-3; 11 bases line up with TRBD2. This CDR3 spans 17 amino acids. V lost 4 bases to trimming and J lost 0 bases; unmatched junction nucleotides: 7. CDR1 and CDR2 (germline): SGHRS, YFSETQ. The DNA of the CDR3 is TGCGCCAGCAGCCAAACTAGCGGGGGAGCTAGCACAGATACGCAGTATTTT. Its translation: CASSQTSGGASTDTQYF.

The gene calls are TRBV14 and TRBJ1-4; 8 bases fit TRBD1. Germline lookup yields CDR1 SGHDN and CDR2 FVKESK. The CDR3 runs 15 residues. The junction had 9 bases not matched to a gene; V was cut back by 9 bases and J by 3 bases. CDR3 DNA: TGTGCCAGTTATCAGTGGGGACAGGCTAATGAAAAACTGTTTTTT. Translation: CASYQWGQANEKLFF.

For the CDR3, the DNA is TGCGCCAGCAGCCGTCCACCGGGGGGCACAGATACGCAGTATTTT. Its protein is CASSRPPGGTDTQYF. The V gene is TRBV5-1, the J gene TRBJ2-3; tentatively, D is TRBD2 (6 bases). Per the germline V gene, CDR1 is SGHRS and CDR2 is YFSETQ. This CDR3 is 15 amino acids long. Trimming removed 4 bases at V and 1 base at J, with 13 bases between.